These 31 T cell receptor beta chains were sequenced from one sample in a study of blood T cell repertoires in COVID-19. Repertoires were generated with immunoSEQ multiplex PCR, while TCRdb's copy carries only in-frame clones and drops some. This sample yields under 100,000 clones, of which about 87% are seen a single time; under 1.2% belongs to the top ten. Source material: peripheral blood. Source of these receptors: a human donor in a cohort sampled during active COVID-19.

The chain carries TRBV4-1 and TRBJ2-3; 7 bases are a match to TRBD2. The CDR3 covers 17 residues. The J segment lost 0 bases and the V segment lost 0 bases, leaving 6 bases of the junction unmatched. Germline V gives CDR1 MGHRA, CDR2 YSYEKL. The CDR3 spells CASSQEVAGASTDTQYF. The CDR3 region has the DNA TGCGCCAGCAGCCAAGAAGTTGCGGGAGCTAGCACAGATACGCAGTATTTT.

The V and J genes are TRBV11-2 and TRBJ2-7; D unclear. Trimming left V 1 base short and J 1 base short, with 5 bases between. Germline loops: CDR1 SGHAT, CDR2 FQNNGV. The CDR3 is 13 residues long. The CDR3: CASSLAQSYEQYF. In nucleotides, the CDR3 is TGTGCCAGCAGCTTAGCCCAGTCCTACGAGCAGTACTTC.

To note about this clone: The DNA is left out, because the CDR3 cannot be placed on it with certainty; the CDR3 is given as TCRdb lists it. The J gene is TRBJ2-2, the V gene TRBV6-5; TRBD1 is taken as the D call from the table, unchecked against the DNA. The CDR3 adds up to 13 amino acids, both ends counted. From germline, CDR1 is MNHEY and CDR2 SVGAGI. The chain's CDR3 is CASILGNTGELFF.

The CDR3: CASSSHGVRETTDTQYF. CDR3 coding DNA: TGTGCCAGCAGCTCTCATGGGGTCAGGGAAACCACAGATACGCAGTATTTT. The V and J genes are TRBV7-3 and TRBJ2-3; D perhaps matches TRBD1 (5 bases). Trimming took off 4 bases at V and 2 bases at J, with 19 bases between the two ends. This CDR3 spans 17 amino acids. From germline, CDR1 is SGHTA and CDR2 FQGTGA.

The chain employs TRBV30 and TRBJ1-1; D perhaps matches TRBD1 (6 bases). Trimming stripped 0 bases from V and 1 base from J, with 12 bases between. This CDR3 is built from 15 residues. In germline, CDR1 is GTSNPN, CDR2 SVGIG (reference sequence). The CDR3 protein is CAWSVRRTENTEAFF. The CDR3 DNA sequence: TGTGCCTGGAGTGTACGTCGGACAGAGAACACTGAAGCTTTCTTT. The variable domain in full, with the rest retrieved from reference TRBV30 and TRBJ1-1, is SQTIHQWPATLVQPVGSPLSLECTVEGTSNPNLYWYRQAAGRGLQLLFYSVGIGQISSEVPQNLSASRPQDRQFILSSKKLLLSDSGFYLCAWSVRRTENTEAFFGQGTRLTVV.

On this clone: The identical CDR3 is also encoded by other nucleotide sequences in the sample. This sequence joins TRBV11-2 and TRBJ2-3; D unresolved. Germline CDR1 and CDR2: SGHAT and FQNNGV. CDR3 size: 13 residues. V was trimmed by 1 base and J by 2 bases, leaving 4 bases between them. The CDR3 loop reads CASSLVNTDTQYF. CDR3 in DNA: TGTGCCAGCAGCTTAGTCAACACAGATACGCAGTATTTT.

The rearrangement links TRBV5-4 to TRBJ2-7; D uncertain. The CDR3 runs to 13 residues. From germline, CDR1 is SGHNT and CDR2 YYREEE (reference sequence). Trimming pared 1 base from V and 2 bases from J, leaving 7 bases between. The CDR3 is CASSLWQAYEQYF. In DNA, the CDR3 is TGTGCCAGCAGCTTGTGGCAGGCCTACGAGCAGTACTTC.

CDR3: CACTPQGQETQYF. In nucleotides, the CDR3 is TGTGCCTGCACCCCACAGGGGCAAGAGACCCAGTACTTC. This sequence joins TRBV6-5 and TRBJ2-5; 7 nucleotides line up with TRBD1. The V gene's germline CDR1 is MNHEY and CDR2 SVGAGI. The CDR3 covers 13 residues. V lost 11 bases to trimming and J lost 2 bases; unmatched junction nucleotides: 8.

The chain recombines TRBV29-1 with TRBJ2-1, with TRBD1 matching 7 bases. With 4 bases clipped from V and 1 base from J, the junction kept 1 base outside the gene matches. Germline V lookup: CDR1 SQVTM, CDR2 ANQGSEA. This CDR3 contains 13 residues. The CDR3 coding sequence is TGCAGCGTTGCCAGGGGGTCCTACAATGAGCAGTTCTTC. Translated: CSVARGSYNEQFF.

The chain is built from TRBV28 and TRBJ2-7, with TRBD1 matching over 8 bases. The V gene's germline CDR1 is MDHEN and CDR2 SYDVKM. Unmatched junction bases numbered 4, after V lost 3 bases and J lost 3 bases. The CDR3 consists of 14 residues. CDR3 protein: CASSFPGQDYEQYF. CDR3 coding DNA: TGTGCCAGCAGTTTTCCGGGACAGGACTACGAGCAGTACTTC. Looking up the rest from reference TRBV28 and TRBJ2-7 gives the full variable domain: DVKVTQSSRYLVKRTGEKVFLECVQDMDHENMFWYRQDPGLGLRLIYFSYDVKMKEKGDIPEGYSVSREKKERFSLILESASTNQTSMYLCASSFPGQDYEQYFGPGTRLTVT.

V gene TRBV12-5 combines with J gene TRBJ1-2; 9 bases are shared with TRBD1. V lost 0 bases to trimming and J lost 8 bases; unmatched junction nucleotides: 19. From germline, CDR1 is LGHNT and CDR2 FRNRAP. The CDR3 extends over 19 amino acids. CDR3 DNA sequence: TGTGCTAGTGGTTTGGTTTCAAGGAGTGGGACAGGGTCTCCGGGGGGCTACACCTTC. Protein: CASGLVSRSGTGSPGGYTF.

In DNA form, the CDR3 reads TGTGCCAGCAGCTTTCAGGGTAACACTGAAGCTTTCTTT. Its translation is CASSFQGNTEAFF. The chain couples TRBV7-9 to TRBJ1-1; tentative D call: TRBD1 (5 bases). The V end lost 3 bases, the J end lost 2 bases, and 7 bases lay between the germline ends. Germline V CDR1 and CDR2: SEHNR, FQNEAQ (reference sequence). CDR3 length equals 13 residues.

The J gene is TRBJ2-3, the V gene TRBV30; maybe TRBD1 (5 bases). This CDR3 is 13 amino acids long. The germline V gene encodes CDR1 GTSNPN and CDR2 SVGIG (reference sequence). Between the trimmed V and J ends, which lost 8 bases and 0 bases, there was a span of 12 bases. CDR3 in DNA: TGTGCCGCAGACAGAACTAGCACAGATACGCAGTATTTT. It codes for CAADRTSTDTQYF.

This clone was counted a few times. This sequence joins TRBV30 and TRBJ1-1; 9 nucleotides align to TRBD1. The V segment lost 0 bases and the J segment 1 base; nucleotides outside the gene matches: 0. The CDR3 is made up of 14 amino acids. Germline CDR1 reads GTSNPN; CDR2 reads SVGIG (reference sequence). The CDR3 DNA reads TGTGCCTGGAGTGTGGGACAGGGGAACACTGAAGCTTTCTTT. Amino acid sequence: CAWSVGQGNTEAFF.

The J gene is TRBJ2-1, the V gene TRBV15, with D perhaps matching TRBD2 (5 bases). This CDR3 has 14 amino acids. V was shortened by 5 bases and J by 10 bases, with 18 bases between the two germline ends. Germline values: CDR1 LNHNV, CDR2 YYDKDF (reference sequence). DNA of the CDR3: TGTGCCACCAGCGGGAGATCCGGGCGCGGGGAGCAGTTCTTC. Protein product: CATSGRSGRGEQFF.

The CDR3 protein is CASSPGSGNTEAFF. The CDR3 bases are TGCGCCAGCAGCCCCGGCTCGGGGAACACTGAAGCTTTCTTT. This chain joins TRBV5-1 and TRBJ1-1; no reliable D call. With 4 bases removed from V and 1 base from J, the gap between germline ends came to 11 bases. This CDR3 spans 14 amino acids. CDR1 is SGHRS and CDR2 is YFSETQ in the germline V gene.

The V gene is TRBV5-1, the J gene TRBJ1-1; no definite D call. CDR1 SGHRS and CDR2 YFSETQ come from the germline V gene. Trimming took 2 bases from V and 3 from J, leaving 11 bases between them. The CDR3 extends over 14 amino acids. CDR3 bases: TGCGCCAGCAGCTTACGGGGATATGACACTGAAGCTTTCTTT. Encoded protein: CASSLRGYDTEAFF.

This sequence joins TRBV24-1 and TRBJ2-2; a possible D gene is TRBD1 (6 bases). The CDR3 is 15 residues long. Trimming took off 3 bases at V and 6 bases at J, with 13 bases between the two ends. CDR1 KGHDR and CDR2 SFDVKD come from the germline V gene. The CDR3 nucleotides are TGTGCCACCAGTGATCCCACAGGGTTAGCCGGGGAGCTGTTTTTT. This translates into CATSDPTGLAGELFF.

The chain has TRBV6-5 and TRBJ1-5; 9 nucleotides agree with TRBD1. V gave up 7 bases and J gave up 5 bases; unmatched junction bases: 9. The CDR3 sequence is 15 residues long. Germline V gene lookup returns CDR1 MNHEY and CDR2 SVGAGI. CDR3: CASIPQGAIYQPQHF. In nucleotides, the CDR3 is TGTGCCAGCATCCCACAGGGGGCTATCTATCAGCCCCAGCATTTT.

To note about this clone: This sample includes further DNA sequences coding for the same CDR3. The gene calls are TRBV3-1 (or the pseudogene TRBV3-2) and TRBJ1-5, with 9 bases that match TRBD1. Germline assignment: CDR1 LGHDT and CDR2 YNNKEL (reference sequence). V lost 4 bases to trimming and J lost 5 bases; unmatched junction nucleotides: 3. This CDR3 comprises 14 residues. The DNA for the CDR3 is TGTGCCAGCAGCCCGACAGGGGGGCATCAGCCCCAGCATTTT. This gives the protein CASSPTGGHQPQHF.

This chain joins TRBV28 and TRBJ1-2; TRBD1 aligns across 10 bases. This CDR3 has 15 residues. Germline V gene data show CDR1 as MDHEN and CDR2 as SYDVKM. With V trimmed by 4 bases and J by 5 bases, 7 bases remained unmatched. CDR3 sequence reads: CASSSTGGRVYGYTF. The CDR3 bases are TGTGCCAGCAGTTCGACAGGGGGCAGAGTATATGGCTACACCTTC.

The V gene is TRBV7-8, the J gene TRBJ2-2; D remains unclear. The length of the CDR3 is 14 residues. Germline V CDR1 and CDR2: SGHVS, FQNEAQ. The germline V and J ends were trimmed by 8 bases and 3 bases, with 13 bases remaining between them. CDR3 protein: CASPPGVDTGELFF. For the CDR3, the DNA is TGTGCCAGCCCCCCCGGAGTTGACACCGGGGAGCTGTTTTTT.

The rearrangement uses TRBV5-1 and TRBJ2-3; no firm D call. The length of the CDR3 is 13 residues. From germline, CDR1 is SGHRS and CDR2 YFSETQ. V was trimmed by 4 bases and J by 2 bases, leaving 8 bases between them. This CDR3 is CASSTQYTDTQYF. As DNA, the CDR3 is TGCGCCAGCAGCACACAATACACAGATACGCAGTATTTT.

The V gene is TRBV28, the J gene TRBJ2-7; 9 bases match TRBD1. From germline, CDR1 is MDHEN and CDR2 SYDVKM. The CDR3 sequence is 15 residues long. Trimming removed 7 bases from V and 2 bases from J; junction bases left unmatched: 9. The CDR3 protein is CASTYSGTGTYEQYF. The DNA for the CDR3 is TGTGCCAGCACCTACTCCGGGACAGGGACCTACGAGCAGTACTTC.

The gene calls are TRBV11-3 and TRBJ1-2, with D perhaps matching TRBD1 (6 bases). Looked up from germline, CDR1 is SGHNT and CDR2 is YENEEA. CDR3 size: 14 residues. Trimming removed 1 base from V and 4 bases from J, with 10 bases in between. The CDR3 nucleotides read TGTGCCAGCAGCTTAGGGAGACAGGTCTATGGCTACACCTTC. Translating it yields CASSLGRQVYGYTF. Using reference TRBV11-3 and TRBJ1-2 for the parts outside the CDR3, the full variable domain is EAGVVQSPRYKIIEKKQPVAFWCNPISGHNTLYWYLQNLGQGPELLIRYENEEAVDDSQLPKDRFSAERLKGVDSTLKIQPAELGDSAVYLCASSLGRQVYGYTFGSGTRLTVV.

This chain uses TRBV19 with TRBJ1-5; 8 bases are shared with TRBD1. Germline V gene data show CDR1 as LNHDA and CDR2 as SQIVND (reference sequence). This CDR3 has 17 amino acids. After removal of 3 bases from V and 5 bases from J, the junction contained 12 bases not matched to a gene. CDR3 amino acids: CASSIIATGTGHQPQHF. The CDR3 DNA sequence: TGTGCCAGTAGTATTATTGCCACCGGGACAGGACATCAGCCCCAGCATTTT.

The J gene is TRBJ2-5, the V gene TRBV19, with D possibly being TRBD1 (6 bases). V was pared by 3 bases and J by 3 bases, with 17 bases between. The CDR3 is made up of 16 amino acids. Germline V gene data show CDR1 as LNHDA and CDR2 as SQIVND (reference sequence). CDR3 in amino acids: CASSIGGSTWEETQYF. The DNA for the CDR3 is TGTGCCAGTAGTATTGGGGGCAGTACCTGGGAAGAGACCCAGTACTTC.

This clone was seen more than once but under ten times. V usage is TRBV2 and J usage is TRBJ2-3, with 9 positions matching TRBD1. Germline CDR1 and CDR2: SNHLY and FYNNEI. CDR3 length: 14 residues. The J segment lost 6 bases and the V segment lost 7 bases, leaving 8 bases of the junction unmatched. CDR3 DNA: TGTGCCAGCAAAAAAGGACAGGGGATTGATACGCAGTATTTT. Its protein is CASKKGQGIDTQYF. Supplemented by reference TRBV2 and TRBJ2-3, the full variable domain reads EPEVTQTPSHQVTQMGQEVILRCVPISNHLYFYWYRQILGQKVEFLVSFYNNEISEKSEIFDDQFSVERPDGSNFTLKIRSTKLEDSAMYFCASKKGQGIDTQYFGPGTRLTVL.

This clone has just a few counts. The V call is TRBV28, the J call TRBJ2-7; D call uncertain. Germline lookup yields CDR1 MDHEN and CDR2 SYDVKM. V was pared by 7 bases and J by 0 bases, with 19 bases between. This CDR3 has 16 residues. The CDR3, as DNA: TGTGCCAGCATCGATGAGCCCTCAGGAAGCTCCTACGAGCAGTACTTC. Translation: CASIDEPSGSSYEQYF.

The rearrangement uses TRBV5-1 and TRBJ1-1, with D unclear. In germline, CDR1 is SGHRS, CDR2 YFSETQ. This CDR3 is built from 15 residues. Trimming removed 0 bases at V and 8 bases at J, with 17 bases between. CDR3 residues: CASSLAVGWSDEAFF. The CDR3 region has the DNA TGCGCCAGCAGCTTGGCCGTCGGGTGGTCCGACGAAGCTTTCTTT.

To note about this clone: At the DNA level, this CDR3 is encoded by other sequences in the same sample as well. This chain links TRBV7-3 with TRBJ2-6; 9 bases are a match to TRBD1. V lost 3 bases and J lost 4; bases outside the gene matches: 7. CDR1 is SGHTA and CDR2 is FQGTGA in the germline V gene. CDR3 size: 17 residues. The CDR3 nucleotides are TGTGCCAGCAGCTTGACAGGGACAGGGACCGGGGCCAACGTCCTGACTTTC. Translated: CASSLTGTGTGANVLTF.